This T cell receptor (beta chain) derives from a study of control samples from healthy donors and cancer patients. Trimming stripped 0 bases from V and 1 base from J, with 13 bases between. The CDR3 is made up of 17 amino acids. Produced via immunoSEQ multiplex PCR; TCRdb's table is partial and in-frame only. The sample contains approximately 110,000 clones, approximately 91% of which appear only once. What was sequenced was blood. The chain carries TRBV23-1 and TRBJ1-5, with D possibly matching TRBD1 (6 bases). TRBV23-1 is an open reading frame, and its role is uncertain. The TCR sequence derives from a woman aged 18-29 years in good health. The CDR3 DNA reads TGCGCCAGCAGTCAATCGTGGGGGGGCCGGAGCAATCAGCCCCAGCATTTT. This sequence encodes CASSQSWGGRSNQPQHF.